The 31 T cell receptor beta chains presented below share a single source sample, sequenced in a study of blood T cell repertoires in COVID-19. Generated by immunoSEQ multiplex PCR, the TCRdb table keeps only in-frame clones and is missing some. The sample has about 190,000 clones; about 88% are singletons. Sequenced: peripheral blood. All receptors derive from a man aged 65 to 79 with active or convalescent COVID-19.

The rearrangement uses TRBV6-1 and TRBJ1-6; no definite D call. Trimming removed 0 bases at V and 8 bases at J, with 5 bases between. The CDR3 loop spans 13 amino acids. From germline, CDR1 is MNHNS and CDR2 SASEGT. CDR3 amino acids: CASSEALDSPLHF. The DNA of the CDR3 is TGTGCCAGCAGTGAAGCGCTAGATTCACCCCTCCACTTT.

The DNA for the CDR3 is TGTGCCAGCAGCGGAACAGGGGGCCCCACTGAAGCTTTCTTT. Amino acid sequence: CASSGTGGPTEAFF. The rearrangement joins TRBV5-5 to TRBJ1-1; TRBD1 matches at 9 bases. This CDR3 spans 14 amino acids. J was trimmed by 4 bases and V by 4 bases; bases with no gene match: 5. Germline-derived CDR1 and CDR2 are SGHKS and YYEKEE (reference sequence).

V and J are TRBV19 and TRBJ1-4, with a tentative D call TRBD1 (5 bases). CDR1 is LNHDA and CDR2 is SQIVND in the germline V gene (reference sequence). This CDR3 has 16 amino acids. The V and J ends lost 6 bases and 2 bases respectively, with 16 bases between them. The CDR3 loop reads CASSPRQGATNEKLFF. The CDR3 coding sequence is TGTGCCAGTAGCCCCCGGCAGGGTGCGACTAATGAAAAACTGTTTTTT.

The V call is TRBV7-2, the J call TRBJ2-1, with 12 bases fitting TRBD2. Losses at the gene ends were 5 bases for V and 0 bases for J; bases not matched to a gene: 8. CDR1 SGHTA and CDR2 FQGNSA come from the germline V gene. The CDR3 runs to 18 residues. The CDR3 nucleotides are TGTGCCAGCAGCCAAAGTACTAGCGGGGGGCCCTCCTACAATGAGCAGTTCTTC. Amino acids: CASSQSTSGGPSYNEQFF. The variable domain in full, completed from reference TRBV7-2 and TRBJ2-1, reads GAGVSQSPSNKVTEKGKDVELRCDPISGHTALYWYRQSLGQGLEFLIYFQGNSAPDKSGLPSDRFSAERTGGSVSTLTIQRTQQEDSAVYLCASSQSTSGGPSYNEQFFGPGTRLTVL.

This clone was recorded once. The DNA for the CDR3 is TGTGCCAGCAGCGTCGGTCGGGCGAACACCGGGGAGCTGTTTTTT. This encodes CASSVGRANTGELFF. The J gene is TRBJ2-2, the V gene TRBV9, with D unclear. Germline V gene data show CDR1 as SGDLS and CDR2 as YYNGEE. The V and J ends lost 2 bases and 0 bases respectively, with 8 bases between them. The length of the CDR3 is 15 residues.

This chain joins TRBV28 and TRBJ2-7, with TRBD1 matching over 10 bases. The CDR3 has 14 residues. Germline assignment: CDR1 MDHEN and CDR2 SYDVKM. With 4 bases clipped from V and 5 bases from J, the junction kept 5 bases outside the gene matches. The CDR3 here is CASSWGQGSNEQYF. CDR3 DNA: TGTGCCAGCAGTTGGGGACAGGGGTCGAACGAGCAGTACTTC. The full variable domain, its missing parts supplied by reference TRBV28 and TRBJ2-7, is DVKVTQSSRYLVKRTGEKVFLECVQDMDHENMFWYRQDPGLGLRLIYFSYDVKMKEKGDIPEGYSVSREKKERFSLILESASTNQTSMYLCASSWGQGSNEQYFGPGTRLTVT.

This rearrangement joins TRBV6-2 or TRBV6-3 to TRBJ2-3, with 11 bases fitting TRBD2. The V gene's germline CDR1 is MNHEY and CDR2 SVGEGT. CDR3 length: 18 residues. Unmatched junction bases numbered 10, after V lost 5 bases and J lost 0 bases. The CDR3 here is CASSQITSGSPSTDTQYF. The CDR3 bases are TGTGCCAGCAGTCAAATTACTAGCGGGAGCCCTAGCACAGATACGCAGTATTTT.

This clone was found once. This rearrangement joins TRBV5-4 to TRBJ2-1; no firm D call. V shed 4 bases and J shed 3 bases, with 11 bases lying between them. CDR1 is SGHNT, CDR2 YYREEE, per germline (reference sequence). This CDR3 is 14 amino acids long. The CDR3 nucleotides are TGTGCCAGCAGCCCCCGCGATAGCTACAATGAGCAGTTCTTC. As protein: CASSPRDSYNEQFF.

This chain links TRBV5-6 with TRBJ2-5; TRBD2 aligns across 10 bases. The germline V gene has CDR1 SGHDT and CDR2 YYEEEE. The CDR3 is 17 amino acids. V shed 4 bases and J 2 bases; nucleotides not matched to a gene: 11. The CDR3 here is CASSPRILAGKQETQYF. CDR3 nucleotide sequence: TGTGCCAGCAGCCCCCGTATACTAGCGGGAAAACAAGAGACCCAGTACTTC.

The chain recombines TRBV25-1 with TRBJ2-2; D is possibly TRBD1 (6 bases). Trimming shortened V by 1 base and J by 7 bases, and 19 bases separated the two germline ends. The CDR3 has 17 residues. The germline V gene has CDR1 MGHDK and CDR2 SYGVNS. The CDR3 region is CASSESKLGQGIGELFF. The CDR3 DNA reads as TGTGCCAGCAGTGAATCAAAGTTGGGGCAGGGGATCGGGGAGCTGTTTTTT.

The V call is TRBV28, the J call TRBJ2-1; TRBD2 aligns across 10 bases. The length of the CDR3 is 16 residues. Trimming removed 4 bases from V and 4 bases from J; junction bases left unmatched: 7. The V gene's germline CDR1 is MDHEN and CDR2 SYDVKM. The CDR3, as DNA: TGTGCCAGCAGTTCCTATCTAGCGGGAGCGTACAATGAGCAGTTCTTC. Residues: CASSSYLAGAYNEQFF.

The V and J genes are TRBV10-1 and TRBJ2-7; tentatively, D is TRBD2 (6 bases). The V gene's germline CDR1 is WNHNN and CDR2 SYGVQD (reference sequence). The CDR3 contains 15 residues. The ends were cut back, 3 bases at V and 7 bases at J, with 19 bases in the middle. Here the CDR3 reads CASSDPGRTGGEQYF. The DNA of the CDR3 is TGCGCCAGCAGTGATCCAGGGAGGACTGGAGGTGAGCAGTACTTC.

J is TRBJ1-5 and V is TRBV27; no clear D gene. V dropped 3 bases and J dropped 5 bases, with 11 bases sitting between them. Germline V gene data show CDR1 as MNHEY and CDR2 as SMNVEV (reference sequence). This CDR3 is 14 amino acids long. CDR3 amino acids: CASSFRRSYQPQHF. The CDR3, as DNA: TGTGCCAGCAGTTTTAGGAGATCCTATCAGCCCCAGCATTTT.

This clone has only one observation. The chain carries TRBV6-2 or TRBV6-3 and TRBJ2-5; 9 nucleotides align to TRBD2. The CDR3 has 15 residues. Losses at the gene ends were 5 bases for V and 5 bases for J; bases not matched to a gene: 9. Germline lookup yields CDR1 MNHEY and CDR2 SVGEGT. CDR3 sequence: CASSPGLREGETQYF. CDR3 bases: TGTGCCAGCAGTCCCGGTCTGCGGGAGGGGGAGACCCAGTACTTC.

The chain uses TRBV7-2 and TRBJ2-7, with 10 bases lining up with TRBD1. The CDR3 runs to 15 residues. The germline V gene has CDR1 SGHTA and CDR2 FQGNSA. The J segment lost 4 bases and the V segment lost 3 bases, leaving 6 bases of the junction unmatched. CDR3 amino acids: CASSLTGQGIYEQYF. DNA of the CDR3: TGTGCCAGCAGCTTGACGGGACAGGGGATATACGAGCAGTACTTC.

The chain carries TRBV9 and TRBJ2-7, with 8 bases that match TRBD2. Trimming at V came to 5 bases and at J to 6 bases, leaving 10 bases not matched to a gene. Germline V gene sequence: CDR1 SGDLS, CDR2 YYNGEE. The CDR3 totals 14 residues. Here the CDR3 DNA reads TGTGCCAGCAGTCCGGGACTAGAGAGTTCCGAGCAGTACTTC. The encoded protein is CASSPGLESSEQYF.

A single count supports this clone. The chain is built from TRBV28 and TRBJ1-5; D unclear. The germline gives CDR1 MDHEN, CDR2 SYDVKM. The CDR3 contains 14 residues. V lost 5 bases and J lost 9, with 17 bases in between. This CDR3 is CASSPSREPRPQHF. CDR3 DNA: TGTGCCAGCAGTCCCTCGAGGGAACCTAGGCCCCAGCATTTT.

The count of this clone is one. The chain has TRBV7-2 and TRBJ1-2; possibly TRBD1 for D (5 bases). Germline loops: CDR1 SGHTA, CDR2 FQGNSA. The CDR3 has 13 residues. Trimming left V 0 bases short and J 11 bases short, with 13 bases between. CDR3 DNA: TGTGCCAGCAGCTTAGCTTGGACATTTGTATACACCTTC. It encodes CASSLAWTFVYTF.

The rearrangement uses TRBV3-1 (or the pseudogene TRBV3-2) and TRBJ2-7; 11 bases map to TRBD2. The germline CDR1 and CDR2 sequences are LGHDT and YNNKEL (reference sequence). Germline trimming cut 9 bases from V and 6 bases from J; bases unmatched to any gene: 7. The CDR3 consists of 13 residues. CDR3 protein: CASSGGAPGEQYF. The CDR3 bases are TGTGCCAGTAGCGGGGGGGCCCCAGGCGAGCAGTACTTC.

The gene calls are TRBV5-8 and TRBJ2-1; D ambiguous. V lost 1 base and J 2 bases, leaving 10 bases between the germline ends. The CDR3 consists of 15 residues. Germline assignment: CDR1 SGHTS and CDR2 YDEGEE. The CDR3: CASSLYSSAYNEQFF. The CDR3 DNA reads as TGTGCCAGCAGCTTGTACTCGAGTGCCTACAATGAGCAGTTCTTC. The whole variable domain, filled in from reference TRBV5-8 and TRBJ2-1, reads EAGVTQSPTHLIKTRGQQATLRCSPISGHTSVYWYQQALGLGLQFLLWYDEGEERNRGNFPPRFSGRQFPNYSSELNVNALELEDSALYLCASSLYSSAYNEQFFGPGTRLTVL.

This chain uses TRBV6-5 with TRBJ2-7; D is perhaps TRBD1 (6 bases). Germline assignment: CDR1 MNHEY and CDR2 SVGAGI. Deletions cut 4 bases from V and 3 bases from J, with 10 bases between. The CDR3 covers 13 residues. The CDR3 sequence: CASSSQQGYEQYF. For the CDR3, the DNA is TGTGCCAGCAGTTCACAACAGGGCTACGAGCAGTACTTC.

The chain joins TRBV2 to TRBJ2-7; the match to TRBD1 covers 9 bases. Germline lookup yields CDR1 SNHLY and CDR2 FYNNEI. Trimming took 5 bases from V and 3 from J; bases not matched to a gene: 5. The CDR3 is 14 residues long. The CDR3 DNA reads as TGTGCCAGCAGTCCCGGGACAGGGAACTACGAGCAGTACTTC. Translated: CASSPGTGNYEQYF.

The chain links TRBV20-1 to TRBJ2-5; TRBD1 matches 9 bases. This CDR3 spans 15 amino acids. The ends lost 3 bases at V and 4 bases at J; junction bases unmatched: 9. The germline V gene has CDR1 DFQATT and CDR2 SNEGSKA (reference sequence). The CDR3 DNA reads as TGCAGTGCTAGTAGCCCGGGACAGGGAAGAGAGACCCAGTACTTC. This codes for CSASSPGQGRETQYF.

The DNA of the CDR3 is TGTGCCATCAGAAGGGACAGGGGACAACAAGAGACCCAGTACTTC. It yields the protein CAIRRDRGQQETQYF. This rearrangement joins TRBV10-3 to TRBJ2-5; 10 nucleotides line up with TRBD1. This CDR3 has 15 amino acids. V gave up 6 bases and J gave up 2 bases; unmatched junction bases: 6. Germline lookup yields CDR1 ENHRY and CDR2 SYGVKD.

The CDR3 here is CASSPGLAGGTDTQYF. DNA of the CDR3: TGTGCCAGCAGCCCTGGACTAGCGGGGGGCACAGATACGCAGTATTTT. The chain recombines TRBV7-2 with TRBJ2-3, with 13 bases identical to TRBD2. With 5 bases clipped from V and 1 base from J, the junction kept 3 bases outside the gene matches. Germline loops: CDR1 SGHTA, CDR2 FQGNSA. The CDR3 is made up of 16 amino acids.

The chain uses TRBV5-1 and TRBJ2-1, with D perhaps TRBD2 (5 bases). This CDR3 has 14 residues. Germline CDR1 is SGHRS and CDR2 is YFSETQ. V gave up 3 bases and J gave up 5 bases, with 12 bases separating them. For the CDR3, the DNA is TGCGCCAGCAGCTCTAGCTGGAGTAACAATGAGCAGTTCTTC. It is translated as CASSSSWSNNEQFF.

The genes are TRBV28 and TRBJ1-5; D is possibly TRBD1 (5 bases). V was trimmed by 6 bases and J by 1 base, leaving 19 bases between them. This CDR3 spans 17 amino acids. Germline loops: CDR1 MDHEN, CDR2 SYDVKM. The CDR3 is CASRPASPRVSNQPQHF. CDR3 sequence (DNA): TGTGCCAGCAGACCCGCTAGTCCCAGGGTGAGCAATCAGCCCCAGCATTTT.

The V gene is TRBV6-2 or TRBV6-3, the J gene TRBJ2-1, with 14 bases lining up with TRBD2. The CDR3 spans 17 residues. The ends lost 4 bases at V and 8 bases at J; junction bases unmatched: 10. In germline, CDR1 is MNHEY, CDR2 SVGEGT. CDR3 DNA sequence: TGTGCCAGCAGTTTCAACCCGACTAGCGGGAGGGCCGATGAGCAGTTCTTC. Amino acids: CASSFNPTSGRADEQFF.

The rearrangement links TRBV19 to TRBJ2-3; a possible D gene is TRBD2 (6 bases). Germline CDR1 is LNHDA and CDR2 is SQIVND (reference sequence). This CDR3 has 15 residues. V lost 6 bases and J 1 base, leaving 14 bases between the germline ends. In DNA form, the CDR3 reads TGTGCCAGTAGACTACTAGCAGCCCGCACAGATACGCAGTATTTT. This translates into CASRLLAARTDTQYF. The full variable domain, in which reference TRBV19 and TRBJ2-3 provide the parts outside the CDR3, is DGGITQSPKYLFRKEGQNVTLSCEQNLNHDAMYWYRQDPGQGLRLIYYSQIVNDFQKGDIAEGYSVSREKKESFPLTVTSAQKNPTAFYLCASRLLAARTDTQYFGPGTRLTVL.

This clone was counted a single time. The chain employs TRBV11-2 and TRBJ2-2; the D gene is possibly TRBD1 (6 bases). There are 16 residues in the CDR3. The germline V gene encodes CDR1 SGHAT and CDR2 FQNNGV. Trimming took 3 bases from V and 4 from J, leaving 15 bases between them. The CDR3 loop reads CASSFPGATVTGELFF. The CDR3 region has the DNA TGTGCCAGCAGCTTCCCAGGGGCTACGGTCACCGGGGAGCTGTTTTTT.

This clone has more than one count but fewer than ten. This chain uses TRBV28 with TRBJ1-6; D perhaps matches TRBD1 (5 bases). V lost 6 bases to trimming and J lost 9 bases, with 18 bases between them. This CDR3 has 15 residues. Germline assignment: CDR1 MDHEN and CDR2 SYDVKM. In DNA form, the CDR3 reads TGTGCCAGCAGGACAGTAGGGCTACCGTTTTCACCCCTCCACTTT. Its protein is CASRTVGLPFSPLHF.